This T cell receptor (beta chain) was obtained from a study of T cell responses to AZD1222 COVID-19 vaccine. Study-level information: Both about-4-week and about-12-week second-dose recipients were combined.

General study points: No day 14 peak samples; only post-peak repertoires were characterized. Nearly half of unique spike-specific TCRs reportedly avoided B.1.351 and B.1.1.7 mutated regions.

About this clone itself: Its target is unknown.

Sequenced by immunoSEQ multiplex PCR; TCRdb stores in-frame clones only, minus some. The profile shows about 87,000 clones, around 91% of them singletons. V lost 3 bases and J lost 4, with 16 bases in between. The CDR3 has 17 amino acids. Per the germline V gene, CDR1 is MGHRA and CDR2 is YSYEKL. The material sequenced was peripheral blood, taken on day 0 of AZD1222 vaccination. The sequence derives from an adult in good health. This sequence joins TRBV4-1 and TRBJ2-6, with a weak D call TRBD1 (6 bases). The CDR3 loop is CASSQDQGLTGANVLTF. The CDR3 bases are TGCGCCAGCAGCCAGGATCAGGGGCTGACCGGGGCCAACGTCCTGACTTTC.